This T cell receptor (beta chain) stems from a study of identical twins listed by TCRdb under 2016. In the study overall: To test whether fetal clonotypes persist, this study deep-sequenced TCR alpha and beta repertoires from monozygotic twins, from unrelated adults of various ages, and from cord blood. Replicate twin experiments were performed at different times using different library preparation protocols to rule out contamination. Results and caveats for the whole study, not just this receptor: Zero-insertion analyses could be partly confounded by invariant T cells such as MAIT and iNKT, though diverse VJ usage argued against such confounding for most clonotypes. A weaker excess of twin sharing was found in beta out-of-frame sequences because the signal-to-noise ratio was lowered by fewer shared sequences. Because the same donors could not be followed over many years, the conclusions relied on cross-sectional statistical analysis. Compared with coincidental sharing between unrelated individuals, an excess of low generation-probability sequences was observed among out-of-frame TCR alpha sequences shared between twins. Out-of-frame TCR alpha sharing in monozygotic twins was systematically underestimated by recombination models, whereas sharing between unrelated individuals was in agreement with the recombination models. Abundant cord blood beta clonotypes had fewer insertions, young adult naive repertoires showed a similar but weaker trend, and memory repertoires showed no such trend.

Library preparation used 5' RACE. The sample was run on an Illumina HiSeq 2000. Template switching added a universal primer binding site, and the final cDNA carried a unique molecular identifier that allowed TCR cDNA molecules to be counted accurately. Specific primers in the conserved constant-segment region were used to synthesize first-strand cDNA for the TCR alpha and beta chains. Each cDNA library was double barcoded, with a SMART-Mk sample barcode plus Illumina barcodes, to control for contamination. Two successive PCR steps introduced TruSeq adapter sequences along with Illumina sample barcodes. The Illumina HiSeq platform was used with custom primers to sequence TCR alpha and beta cDNA libraries. In the paper's pipeline: Raw reads were processed with MiGEC to extract unique molecular identifiers, and MiXCR was used to determine CDR3 positions. Recombination models were inferred per individual with the repgenHMM and IGoR tools using an EM algorithm. The analysis of shared clonotypes was done with the tcR package in R, with sharing normalized by the product of cloneset sizes. To study raw recombination without the effects of thymic and clonal selection, out-of-frame nonproductive sequences were analyzed. TCRdb reran the public reads through fastp at Q25 and MiXCR, keeping productive beta chains. Under each unique CDR3 protein, matching rows form one entry showing the most common genes and DNA. None of the V and J calls come from the authors' own analysis; TCRdb made them. This sample holds about 520,000 distinct CDR3 sequences; 22% were observed only once. Around 1% of the sample belongs to the ten largest clones.

This clonotype was recorded at least ten times. No antigen is known for it. No clone much larger than this one lies a single base away; base qualities are absent. The germline ends are 8 bases apart after V is trimmed by 0 bases and J by 2 bases. From the cysteine through the phenylalanine, the CDR3 covers 14 amino acids. Only the CDR3 DNA is retained, 42 bases long and in frame from the first base. CDR1 and CDR2 are drawn from the germline V gene (reference sequence): DFQATT, SNEGSKA. Every donor was a healthy Caucasian. Three pairs of female monozygotic twins, all aged 18 to 29 years, were included in the twin cohort. CD4+ and CD8+ T cell populations were isolated with positive isolation kits from Invitrogen. These data were likewise used in another study, on T cells expressing NK-cell markers. In that second paper, the authors write: In sorted CD3+CD56+NKG2C+, CD3+CD56+NKG2C- and CD3+CD56-NKG2C+ T-cell subsets from eight or nine donors, TCR beta-chain repertoires were profiled. Among the eight sequenced donors, only one was HCMV-seronegative, while the other seven were HCMV-seropositive. To restrict sorting to alphabetaTCR-expressing T cells, an anti-gammadeltaTCR antibody was added in several experiments. In six donors, the dominant CD3+CD56+NKG2C+ clonotypes ranked among the top 10 CD8+ clonotypes, making up roughly 1.0-8% of CD8+ T cells. Those dominant clonotypes were again the most abundant among CD3+CD56-NKG2C+ cells in a few donors, at 28.3-60.1%. Whether the expanded NKG2C-expressing T cell clones were specific for HCMV antigens remained unclear. Randomly selected healthy volunteers, three men and five women, were used as the eight sequenced donors. HCMV serostatus was determined by detecting HCMV-specific IgG in serum with a commercial ELISA kit. MIGEC was used to demultiplex reads and group reads by UMI, and MiTCR was used to assemble and quantify clonotypes. To exclude erroneous sequences, only TCR cDNA sequences supported by at least two reads were retained. The tcR package was used for downstream repertoire analysis, and clonotypes were matched across fractions by CDR3 nucleotide sequence plus V segment. VDJmatch was used to annotate antigen specificity against VDJdb, with one amino acid substitution in CDR3 allowed.

The rearrangement joined TRBV20-1 to TRBJ1-5; the D gene is not confidently resolved. The sequenced material came from CD4+ T cells sorted from blood. This clonotype was obtained from a woman younger than 35 in good health. The nucleotides are TGCAGTGCTAGAGATATTAATGGCAATCAGCCCCAGCATTTT. It translates to CSARDINGNQPQHF.